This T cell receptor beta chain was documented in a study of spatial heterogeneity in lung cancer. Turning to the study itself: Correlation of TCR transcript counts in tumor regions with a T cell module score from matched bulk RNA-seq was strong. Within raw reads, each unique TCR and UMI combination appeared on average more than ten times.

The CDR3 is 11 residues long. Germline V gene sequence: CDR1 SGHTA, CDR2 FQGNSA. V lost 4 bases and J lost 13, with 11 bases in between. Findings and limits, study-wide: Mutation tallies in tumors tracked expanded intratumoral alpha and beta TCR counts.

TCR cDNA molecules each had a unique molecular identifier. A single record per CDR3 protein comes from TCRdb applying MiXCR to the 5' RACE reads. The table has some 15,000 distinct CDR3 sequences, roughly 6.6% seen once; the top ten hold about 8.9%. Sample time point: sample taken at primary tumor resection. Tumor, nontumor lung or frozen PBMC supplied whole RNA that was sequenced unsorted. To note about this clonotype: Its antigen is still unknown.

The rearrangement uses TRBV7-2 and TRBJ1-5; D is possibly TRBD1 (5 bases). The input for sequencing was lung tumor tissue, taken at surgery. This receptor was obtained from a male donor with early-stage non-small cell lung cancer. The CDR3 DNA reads TGTGCCAGCAGCTGGGGGGGGGGGCAGCATTTT. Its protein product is CASSWGGGQHF.